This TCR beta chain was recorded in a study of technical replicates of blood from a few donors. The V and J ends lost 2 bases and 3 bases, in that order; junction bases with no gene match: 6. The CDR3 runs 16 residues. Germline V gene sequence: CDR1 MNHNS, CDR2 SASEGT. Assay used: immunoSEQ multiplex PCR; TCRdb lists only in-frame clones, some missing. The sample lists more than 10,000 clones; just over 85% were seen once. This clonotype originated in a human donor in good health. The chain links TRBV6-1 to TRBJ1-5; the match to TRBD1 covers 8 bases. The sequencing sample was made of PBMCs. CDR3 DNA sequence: TGTGCCAGCAGTGAACACGCAGGGGGCAACAATCAGCCCCAGCATTTT. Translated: CASSEHAGGNNQPQHF.